This T cell receptor (beta chain) is from a study of T-cell reconstitution after alpha-beta-depleted transplantation in children. This CDR3 region has 16 residues. The germline gives CDR1 SGHVS, CDR2 FQNEAQ. Trimming cost V 5 bases and J 4 bases; bases outside gene matches: 10. Study-wide results and limits: Some patients showed high day-60 TCRbeta diversity, which derived from surviving recipient T cells and thymic progenitors. Among T cells one year after transplant, newly produced cells accounted for most counts and diversity. About two months after transplant, alpha-beta T cells reportedly came from several hundred expanded graft clones.

This clonotype has only a few counts. Its antigen is unidentified. Preparation of the TCRbeta library involved a method that used unique molecular identifiers. TCRdb redid the calling of the PCR reads with MiXCR, one entry per CDR3 protein. The sample contains about 110,000 distinct CDR3 sequences, roughly 24% of which appear only once. Source: PBMCs, mostly from graft donor cells, taken 180 days after TCRalphabeta/CD19-depleted stem cell transplant. The chain employs TRBV7-8 and TRBJ2-3; TRBD2 matches at 9 bases. This receptor was identified in a male patient aged 2-15 years who had a stem cell transplant for chronic granulomatous disease, so the T cells may come from the graft donor. The DNA for the CDR3 is TGTGCCAGCAGCCCGAAAGGCGGGGGGGTCTCAGATACGCAGTATTTT. It encodes CASSPKGGGVSDTQYF.